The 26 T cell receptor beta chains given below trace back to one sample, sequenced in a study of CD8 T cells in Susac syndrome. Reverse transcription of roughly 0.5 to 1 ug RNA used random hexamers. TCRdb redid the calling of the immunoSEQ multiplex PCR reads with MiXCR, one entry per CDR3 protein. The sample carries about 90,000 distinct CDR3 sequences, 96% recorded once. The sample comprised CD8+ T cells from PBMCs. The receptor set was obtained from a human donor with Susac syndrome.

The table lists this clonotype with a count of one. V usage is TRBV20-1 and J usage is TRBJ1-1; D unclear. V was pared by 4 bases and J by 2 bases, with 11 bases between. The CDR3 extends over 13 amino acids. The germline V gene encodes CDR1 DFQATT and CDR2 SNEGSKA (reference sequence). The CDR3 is CSANQASNTEAFF. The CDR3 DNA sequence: TGCAGTGCTAATCAGGCCTCCAACACTGAAGCTTTCTTT.

This chain's CDR3 is CSARRGGTEKLFF. The CDR3 DNA reads as TGCAGTGCTAGACGGGGGGGGACGGAAAAGCTGTTTTTT. The rearrangement joins TRBV20-1 to TRBJ2-2, with TRBD2 matching 8 bases. The V and J ends lost 2 bases and 12 bases, in that order; junction bases with no gene match: 8. Germline CDR1 DFQATT, CDR2 SNEGSKA (reference sequence). CDR3 size: 13 residues.

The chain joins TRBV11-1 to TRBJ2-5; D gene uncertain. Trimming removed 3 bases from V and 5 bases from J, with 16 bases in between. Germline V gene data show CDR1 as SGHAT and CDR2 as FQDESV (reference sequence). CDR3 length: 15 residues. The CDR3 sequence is CASSLGGSRGETQYF. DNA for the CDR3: TGTGCCAGCAGCTTGGGTGGTAGCCGTGGGGAGACCCAGTACTTC. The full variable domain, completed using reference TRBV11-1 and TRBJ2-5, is EAEVAQSPRYKITEKSQAVAFWCDPISGHATLYWYRQILGQGPELLVQFQDESVVDDSQLPKDRFSAERLKGVDSTLKIQPAELGDSAMYLCASSLGGSRGETQYFGPGTRLLVL.

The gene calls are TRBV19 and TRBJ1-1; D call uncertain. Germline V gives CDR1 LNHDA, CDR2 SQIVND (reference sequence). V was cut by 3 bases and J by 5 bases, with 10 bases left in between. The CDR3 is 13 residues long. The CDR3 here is CASSIGVLTEAFF. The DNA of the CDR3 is TGTGCCAGTAGTATCGGGGTATTGACTGAAGCTTTCTTT.

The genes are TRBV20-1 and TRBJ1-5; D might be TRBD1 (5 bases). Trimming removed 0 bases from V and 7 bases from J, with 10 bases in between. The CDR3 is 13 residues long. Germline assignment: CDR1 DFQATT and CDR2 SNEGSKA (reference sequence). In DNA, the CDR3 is TGCAGTGCTAGAGAAGGGGAGGGACAGCCCCAGCATTTT. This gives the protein CSAREGEGQPQHF.

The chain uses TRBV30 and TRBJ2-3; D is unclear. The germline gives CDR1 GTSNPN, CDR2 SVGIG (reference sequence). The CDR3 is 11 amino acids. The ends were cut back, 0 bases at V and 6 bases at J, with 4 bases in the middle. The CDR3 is CAWSVTDTQYF. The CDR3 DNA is TGTGCCTGGAGTGTAACCGATACGCAGTATTTT.

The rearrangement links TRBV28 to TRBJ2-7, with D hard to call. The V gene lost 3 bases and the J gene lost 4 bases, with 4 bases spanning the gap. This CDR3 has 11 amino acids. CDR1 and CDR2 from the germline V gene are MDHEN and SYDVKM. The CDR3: CASSFRYEQYF. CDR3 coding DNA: TGTGCCAGCAGTTTCAGATACGAGCAGTACTTC.

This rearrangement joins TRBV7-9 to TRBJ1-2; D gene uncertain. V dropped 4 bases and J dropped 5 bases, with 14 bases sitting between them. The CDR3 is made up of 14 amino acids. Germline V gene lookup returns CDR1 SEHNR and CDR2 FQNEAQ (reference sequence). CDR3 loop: CASSSPFDGYGYTF. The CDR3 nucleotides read TGTGCCAGCAGCTCGCCCTTCGACGGTTATGGCTACACCTTC. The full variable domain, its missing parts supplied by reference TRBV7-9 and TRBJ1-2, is DTGVSQNPRHKITKRGQNVTFRCDPISEHNRLYWYRQTLGQGPEFLTYFQNEAQLEKSRLLSDRFSAERPKGSFSTLEIQRTEQGDSAMYLCASSSPFDGYGYTFGSGTRLTVV.

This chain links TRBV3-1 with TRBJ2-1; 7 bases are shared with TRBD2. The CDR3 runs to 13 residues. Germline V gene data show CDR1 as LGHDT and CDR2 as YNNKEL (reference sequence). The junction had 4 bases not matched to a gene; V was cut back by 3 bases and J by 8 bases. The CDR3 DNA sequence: TGTGCCAGCAGCCACCGCGGGGGAGATGAGCAGTTCTTC. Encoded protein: CASSHRGGDEQFF.

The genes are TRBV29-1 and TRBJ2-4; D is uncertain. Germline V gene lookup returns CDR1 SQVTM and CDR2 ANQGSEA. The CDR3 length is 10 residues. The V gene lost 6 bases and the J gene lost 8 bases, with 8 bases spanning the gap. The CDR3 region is CSVGADIQYF. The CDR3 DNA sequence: TGCAGCGTGGGCGCGGACATTCAGTACTTC.

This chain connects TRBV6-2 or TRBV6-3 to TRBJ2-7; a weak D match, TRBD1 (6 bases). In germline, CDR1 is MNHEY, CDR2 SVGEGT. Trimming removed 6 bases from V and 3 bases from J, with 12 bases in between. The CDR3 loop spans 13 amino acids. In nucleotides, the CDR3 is TGTGCCAGCAGATTCCCGACAGGCTACGAGCAGTACTTC. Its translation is CASRFPTGYEQYF.

Here the CDR3 reads CSARAVALGTDTQYF. CDR3 coding DNA: TGCAGTGCTAGAGCAGTAGCTTTGGGCACAGATACGCAGTATTTT. The rearrangement uses TRBV20-1 and TRBJ2-3; D unclear. From germline, CDR1 is DFQATT and CDR2 SNEGSKA (reference sequence). V dropped 1 base and J dropped 1 base, with 12 bases sitting between them. The CDR3 runs to 15 residues.

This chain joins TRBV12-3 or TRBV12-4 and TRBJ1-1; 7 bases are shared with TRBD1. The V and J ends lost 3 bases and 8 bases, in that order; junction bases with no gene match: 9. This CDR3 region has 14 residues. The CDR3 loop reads CASSFPAGTAEAFF. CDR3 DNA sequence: TGTGCCAGCAGTTTCCCGGCCGGGACAGCCGAAGCTTTCTTT.

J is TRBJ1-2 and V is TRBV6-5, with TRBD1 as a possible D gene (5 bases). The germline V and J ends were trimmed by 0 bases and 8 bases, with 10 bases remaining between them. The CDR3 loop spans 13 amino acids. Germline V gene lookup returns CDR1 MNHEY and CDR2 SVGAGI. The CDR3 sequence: CASSYSSGRGYTF. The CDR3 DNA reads TGTGCCAGCAGTTACTCGTCGGGGCGAGGCTACACCTTC.

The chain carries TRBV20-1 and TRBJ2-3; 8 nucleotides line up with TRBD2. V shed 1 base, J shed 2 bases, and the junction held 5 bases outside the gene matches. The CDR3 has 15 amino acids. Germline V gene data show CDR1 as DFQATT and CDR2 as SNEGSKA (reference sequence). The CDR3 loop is CSARGGSGVTDTQYF. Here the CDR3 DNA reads TGCAGTGCTAGAGGGGGTAGCGGGGTCACAGATACGCAGTATTTT.

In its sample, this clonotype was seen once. For the CDR3, the DNA is TGTGCCAGCAGCTTAAAGGTGAACACTGAAGCTTTCTTT. This gives the protein CASSLKVNTEAFF. The rearrangement uses TRBV7-3 and TRBJ1-1; D unresolved. V was clipped by 1 base and J by 0 bases, with 3 bases between them. The CDR3 runs to 13 residues. Germline CDR1 SGHTA, CDR2 FQGTGA.

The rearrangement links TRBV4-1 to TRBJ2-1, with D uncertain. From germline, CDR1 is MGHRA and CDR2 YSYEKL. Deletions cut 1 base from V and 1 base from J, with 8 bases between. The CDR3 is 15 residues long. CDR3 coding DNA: TGCGCCAGCAGCCAAGGGGCTGGGTCCTACAATGAGCAGTTCTTC. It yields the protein CASSQGAGSYNEQFF.

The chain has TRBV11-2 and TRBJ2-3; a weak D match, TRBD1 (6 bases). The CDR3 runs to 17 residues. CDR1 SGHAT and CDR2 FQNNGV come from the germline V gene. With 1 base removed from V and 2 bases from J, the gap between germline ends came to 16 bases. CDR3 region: CASSLGKTGTYTDTQYF. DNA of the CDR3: TGTGCCAGCAGCTTAGGAAAAACAGGGACCTACACAGATACGCAGTATTTT.

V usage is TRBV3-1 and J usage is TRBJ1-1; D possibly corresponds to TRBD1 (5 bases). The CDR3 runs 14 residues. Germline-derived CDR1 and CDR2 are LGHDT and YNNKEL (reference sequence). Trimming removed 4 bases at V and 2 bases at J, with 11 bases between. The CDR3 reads CASSLDSFNTEAFF. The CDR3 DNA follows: TGTGCCAGCAGCCTCGACAGCTTTAACACTGAAGCTTTCTTT. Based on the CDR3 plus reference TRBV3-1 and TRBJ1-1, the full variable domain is DTAVSQTPKYLVTQMGNDKSIKCEQNLGHDTMYWYKQDSKKFLKIMFSYNNKELIINETVPNRFSPKSPDKAHLNLHINSLELGDSAVYFCASSLDSFNTEAFFGQGTRLTVV.

CDR3 sequence (DNA): TGTGCCAGCAGCTTAGCATCACCGCCCTATACGCAGTATTTT. Its protein product is CASSLASPPYTQYF. The chain recombines TRBV7-9 with TRBJ2-3; D gene unclear. The CDR3 covers 14 residues. V dropped 0 bases and J dropped 7 bases, with 11 bases sitting between them. The germline CDR1 and CDR2 sequences are SEHNR and FQNEAQ (reference sequence).

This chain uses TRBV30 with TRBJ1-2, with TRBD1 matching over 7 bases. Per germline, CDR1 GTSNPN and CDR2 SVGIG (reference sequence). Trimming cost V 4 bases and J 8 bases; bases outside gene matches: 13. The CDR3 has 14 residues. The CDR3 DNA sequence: TGTGCCTGGACCGGGACAGCCGATGGTAGCGGCTACACCTTC. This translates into CAWTGTADGSGYTF.

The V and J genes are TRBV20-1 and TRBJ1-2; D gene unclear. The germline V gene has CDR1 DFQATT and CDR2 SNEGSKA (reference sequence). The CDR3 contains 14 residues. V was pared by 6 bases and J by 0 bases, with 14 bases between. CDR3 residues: CSATPDPANYGYTF. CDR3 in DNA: TGCAGTGCAACCCCAGACCCAGCTAACTATGGCTACACCTTC.

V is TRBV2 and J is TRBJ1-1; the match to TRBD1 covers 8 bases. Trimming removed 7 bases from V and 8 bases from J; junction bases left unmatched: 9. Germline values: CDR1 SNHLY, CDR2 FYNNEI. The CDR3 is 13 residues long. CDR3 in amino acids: CASIRGQGREAFF. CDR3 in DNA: TGTGCCAGCATTCGTGGACAGGGAAGGGAAGCTTTCTTT.

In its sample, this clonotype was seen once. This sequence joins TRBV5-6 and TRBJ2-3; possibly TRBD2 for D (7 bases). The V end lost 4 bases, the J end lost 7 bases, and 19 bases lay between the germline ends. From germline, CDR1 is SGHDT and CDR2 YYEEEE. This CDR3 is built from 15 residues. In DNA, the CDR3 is TGTGCCAGCAGCCTCGGACTAGGGGGAGGGAATACGCAGTATTTT. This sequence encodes CASSLGLGGGNTQYF.

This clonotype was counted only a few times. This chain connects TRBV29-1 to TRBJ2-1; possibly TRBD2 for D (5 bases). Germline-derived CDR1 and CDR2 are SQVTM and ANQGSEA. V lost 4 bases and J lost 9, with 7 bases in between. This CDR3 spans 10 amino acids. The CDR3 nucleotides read TGCAGCGTTGTACTAGTTGAGCAGTTCTTC. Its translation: CSVVLVEQFF.

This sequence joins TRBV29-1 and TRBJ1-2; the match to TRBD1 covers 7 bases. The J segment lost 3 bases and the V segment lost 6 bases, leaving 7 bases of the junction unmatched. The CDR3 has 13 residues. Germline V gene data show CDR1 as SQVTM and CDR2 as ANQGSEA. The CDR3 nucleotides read TGCAGCGTCGAGGACAGGCCGTACTATGGCTACACCTTC. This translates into CSVEDRPYYGYTF.